The rows below give T cell receptor beta chains drawn from one sample of a study of T cells in Graves' hyperthyroidism and ophthalmopathy. MiXCR, run by TCRdb on the multiplex PCR reads, gives a single entry per CDR3 protein. The sample contains hundreds of thousands of distinct CDR3 sequences, around 15% of which appear only once. The specimen sequenced was blood. Receptor source: a man younger than 35 with Graves' ophthalmopathy. Both conserved end residues are part of each CDR3. Fields, in order: V gene, D gene, J gene, clone size, CDR3 DNA, CDR3 protein. The D gene is left open where the match is weak. The size field is filled for only some rows; it gives once, few, many or a size class.

TRBV12-5	-	TRBJ2-3	many	TGTGCTAGTGGTTTGTCTTGGGATACGCAGTATTTT	CASGLSWDTQYF
TRBV18	-	TRBJ1-2	many	TGTGCCAGCTCACCAGGGCAGGATCGCTACACCTTC	CASSPGQDRYTF
TRBV27	TRBD2	TRBJ2-1	-	TGTGCCAGCAGCTCTCTTACAGAGGCTAGCGGGAGTGAGTTCTTC	CASSSLTEASGSEFF
TRBV20-1	-	TRBJ2-1	many	TGCAGTGCTGACCGGGACTCCACTACCTACAATGAGCAGTTCTTC	CSADRDSTTYNEQFF
TRBV7-9	-	TRBJ1-1	few	TGTGCCAGCAGCTTAGGGTACTTAATGAACACTGAAGCTTTCTTT	CASSLGYLMNTEAFF
TRBV6-1	-	TRBJ1-2	-	TGTGCCAGCAGCCTCTCTAGTCCCCCGGGCGGCTACACCTTC	CASSLSSPPGGYTF
TRBV30	-	TRBJ2-1	many	TGTGCCTGGAGTGTTTCGCCGAGTTACAATGAGCAGTTCTTC	CAWSVSPSYNEQFF
TRBV10-1	TRBD1	TRBJ2-7	-	TGCGCCAGCAGCGCCGGGACAGGGAACGTAGACGAGCAGTACTTC	CASSAGTGNVDEQYF
TRBV6-2/TRBV6-3	TRBD2	TRBJ2-5	once	TGTGCCAGCAGTACCGGGACTAGCGGTATGGAGACCCAGTACTTC	CASSTGTSGMETQYF
TRBV30	-	TRBJ1-2	-	TGTGCCTGGAGTGCTGGGGGGGACTATGGCTACACCTTC	CAWSAGGDYGYTF